The source of this TCR beta chain is a study of cytomegalovirus exposure and HLA in healthy donors. Overall study: Unique TCRs from HLA-typed donors, 80 million to 90 million of them, were held in an early data release. Genotyping showed 70% to 90% of 350 to 400 donors falling in the Caucasian-associated ancestry cluster. Study-level results: V- and J-gene trimming of TCR beta was linked (in a later analysis) to a missense DCLRE1C variant.

The length of the CDR3 is 13 residues. In germline, CDR1 is ENHRY, CDR2 SYGVKD. The J segment lost 8 bases and the V segment lost 11 bases, leaving 10 bases of the junction unmatched. The PCR ran on 60 Vbeta and 13 Jbeta primers. TCRdb's copy holds only in-frame clones and misses some; the assay was immunoSEQ multiplex PCR. Of 45,000 to 60,000 clones in the sample, around 70% are singletons; the top ten hold 3%. This clone has more than one count but fewer than ten. No antigen is known for it. This receptor was obtained from a young man in good health and CMV-seronegative. The V gene is TRBV10-3, the J gene TRBJ2-1, with 9 bases that match TRBD1. The specimen was PBMCs. The CDR3 nucleotides read TGTGCCTCCGTAGGACAGGGGTCTGATGAGCAGTTCTTC. Amino acids: CASVGQGSDEQFF.